What follows are 18 T cell receptor beta chains derived from one specimen sequenced in a study of CD8 T cells in ankylosing spondylitis. Via MiXCR, TCRdb re-called the 5' RACE reads, giving one row per CDR3 protein. The sample has 150,000 to 200,000 distinct CDR3 sequences; roughly 18% are singletons. Sequenced input: blood, either unsorted or a sorted T cell fraction (not recorded which). These receptors all come from a male donor under 30 with ankylosing spondylitis or in good health (not recorded which).

This clonotype has ten or more counts. The rearrangement links TRBV6-5 to TRBJ2-1, with D possibly TRBD1 on 5 matching bases. Germline V gene data show CDR1 as MNHEY and CDR2 as SVGAGI. Trimming pared 4 bases from V and 2 bases from J, leaving 9 bases between. This CDR3 is built from 14 residues. This CDR3 is CASSSRETYNEQFF. The DNA for the CDR3 is TGTGCCAGCAGTTCCAGGGAAACCTACAATGAGCAGTTCTTC.

This clonotype was picked up many times. The genes are TRBV29-1 and TRBJ1-2; maybe TRBD1 (5 bases). The germline V gene has CDR1 SQVTM and CDR2 ANQGSEA. With 3 bases removed from V and 4 bases from J, the gap between germline ends came to 12 bases. This CDR3 has 13 amino acids. The CDR3 DNA is TGCAGCGTTGATCTACGGACAAGCTATGGCTACACCTTC. It codes for CSVDLRTSYGYTF. Variable domain in full (rest from reference TRBV29-1 and TRBJ1-2): SAVISQKPSRDICQRGTSLTIQCQVDSQVTMMFWYRQQPGQSLTLIATANQGSEATYESGFVIDKFPISRPNLTFSTLTVSNMSPEDSSIYLCSVDLRTSYGYTFGSGTRLTVV.

In this sample, this clonotype turned up many times. The chain combines TRBV29-1 with TRBJ2-5; D possibly matches TRBD1 or TRBD2 (5 bases each). The CDR3 totals 13 residues. CDR1 SQVTM and CDR2 ANQGSEA come from the germline V gene. Trimming stripped 5 bases from V and 9 bases from J, with 19 bases between. The CDR3 here is CSVTPGPGAAQYF. The CDR3 DNA is TGCAGCGTTACTCCAGGTCCCGGGGCGGCCCAGTACTTC.

This clonotype occurred a few times. The V gene is TRBV10-3, the J gene TRBJ2-5; D is unclear. V was trimmed by 7 bases and J by 1 base, leaving 10 bases between them. Germline assignment: CDR1 ENHRY and CDR2 SYGVKD. CDR3 length: 13 amino acids. The CDR3 protein is CAITVTPQETQYF. CDR3 DNA: TGTGCCATCACCGTGACGCCCCAAGAGACCCAGTACTTC.

The chain has TRBV12-3 or TRBV12-4 and TRBJ2-3, with D possibly being TRBD1 or TRBD2 (5 bases each). V lost 6 bases, J lost 3 bases, and 13 bases lay in between. The CDR3 is made up of 14 amino acids. In nucleotides, the CDR3 is TGTGCCAGCAGCCCCGGGACGGAAACAGATACGCAGTATTTT. Translating gives CASSPGTETDTQYF.

The chain couples TRBV18 to TRBJ1-1; D call uncertain. This CDR3 spans 12 amino acids. The germline V gene has CDR1 KGHSH and CDR2 LQKENI. Trimming pared 6 bases from V and 11 bases from J, leaving 16 bases between. CDR3 protein: CASSVAEGEAFF. In DNA form, the CDR3 reads TGTGCCAGCTCGGTGGCCGAGGGAGAGGCTTTCTTT.

The J gene is TRBJ2-5, the V gene TRBV12-3 or TRBV12-4; D uncertain. V dropped 6 bases and J dropped 1 base, with 15 bases sitting between them. This CDR3 comprises 15 residues. The CDR3 sequence is CASSLDPGTQETQYF. In DNA, the CDR3 is TGTGCCAGCAGCCTCGACCCCGGTACCCAAGAGACCCAGTACTTC.

In this sample, this clonotype turned up many times. The chain is built from TRBV20-1 and TRBJ2-5; the match to TRBD2 covers 8 bases. The CDR3 totals 13 residues. Germline V gives CDR1 DFQATT, CDR2 SNEGSKA (reference sequence). The V and J ends lost 3 bases and 4 bases, in that order; junction bases with no gene match: 4. The CDR3: CSASRGGSETQYF. The CDR3 DNA reads as TGCAGTGCTAGTCGCGGGGGGTCAGAGACCCAGTACTTC.

This clonotype was seen repeatedly, ten times or more. The chain has TRBV18 and TRBJ2-2, with 7 bases lining up with TRBD2. J was trimmed by 1 base and V by 1 base; bases with no gene match: 6. The CDR3 consists of 17 residues. Germline V gene data show CDR1 as KGHSH and CDR2 as LQKENI. CDR3 residues: CASSPRGLAVNTGELFF. The CDR3 coding sequence is TGTGCCAGCTCACCACGAGGGCTAGCGGTGAACACCGGGGAGCTGTTTTTT.

In DNA, the CDR3 is TGTGCCAGCAGCCAAGTAAAGCAAACTAATGAAAAACTGTTTTTT. This sequence encodes CASSQVKQTNEKLFF. The V call is TRBV4-2, the J call TRBJ1-4; D is ambiguous. The CDR3 extends over 15 amino acids. Per the germline V gene, CDR1 is LGHNA and CDR2 is YNFKEQ. V lost 1 base, J lost 1 base, and 7 bases lay in between.

The chain couples TRBV6-6 to TRBJ2-5, with 8 bases fitting TRBD2. Unmatched junction bases numbered 12, after V lost 0 bases and J lost 3 bases. The CDR3 extends over 18 amino acids. The germline V gene encodes CDR1 MNHNY and CDR2 SVGAGI (reference sequence). The CDR3, as DNA: TGTGCCAGCAGTTACTCGTTATCCGGGGGGGACATAGAAGAGACCCAGTACTTC. Residues: CASSYSLSGGDIEETQYF.

This clonotype was recorded many times. This chain joins TRBV6-5 and TRBJ2-1; D not certain. Trimming removed 1 base at V and 9 bases at J, with 10 bases between. Germline CDR1 is MNHEY and CDR2 is SVGAGI. There are 13 residues in the CDR3. As DNA, the CDR3 is TGTGCCAGCAGTTACTTAGTGGAGAGTGAGCAGTTCTTC. Protein sequence: CASSYLVESEQFF.

This clonotype has ten or more counts. The gene calls are TRBV5-1 and TRBJ1-1, with TRBD1 matching 10 bases. The CDR3 spans 15 residues. Unmatched junction bases numbered 9, after V lost 7 bases and J lost 3 bases. Germline V gives CDR1 SGHRS, CDR2 YFSETQ. In DNA form, the CDR3 reads TGCGCCAGCCAAAGACAGGGGGCACTAGACACTGAAGCTTTCTTT. This sequence encodes CASQRQGALDTEAFF.

This clonotype occurred many times. The chain carries TRBV6-5 and TRBJ1-1; D remains ambiguous. Germline CDR1 is MNHEY and CDR2 is SVGAGI. Trimming pared 1 base from V and 1 base from J, leaving 10 bases between. This CDR3 is 15 amino acids long. The CDR3 bases are TGTGCCAGCAGTTACTTTGGGCAGGCGAACACTGAAGCTTTCTTT. It translates to CASSYFGQANTEAFF.

This clonotype was picked up many times. The genes are TRBV7-9 and TRBJ1-5; D is uncertain. The V and J ends lost 4 bases and 0 bases respectively, with 7 bases between them. Germline CDR1 SEHNR, CDR2 FQNEAQ (reference sequence). This CDR3 spans 14 amino acids. The CDR3: CASSSDYSNQPQHF. The CDR3 DNA reads as TGTGCCAGCAGCTCAGATTATAGCAATCAGCCCCAGCATTTT. Together with reference TRBV7-9 and TRBJ1-5, the CDR3 gives the full variable domain: DTGVSQNPRHKITKRGQNVTFRCDPISEHNRLYWYRQTLGQGPEFLTYFQNEAQLEKSRLLSDRFSAERPKGSFSTLEIQRTEQGDSAMYLCASSSDYSNQPQHFGDGTRLSIL.

This clonotype came up many times. This chain connects TRBV29-1 to TRBJ2-4, with TRBD1 matching 8 bases. V lost 6 bases to trimming and J lost 0 bases; unmatched junction nucleotides: 22. In germline, CDR1 is SQVTM, CDR2 ANQGSEA. This CDR3 is 20 amino acids long. DNA for the CDR3: TGCAGCGTCCAAATGGGGGCCGGGGGACAGGTGCCAGTAGCCAAAAACATTCAGTACTTC. This encodes CSVQMGAGGQVPVAKNIQYF.

In this sample, this clonotype turned up many times. This chain connects TRBV11-2 to TRBJ2-5; no reliable D call. This CDR3 spans 16 amino acids. Germline assignment: CDR1 SGHAT and CDR2 FQNNGV. Between the trimmed V and J ends, which lost 1 base and 1 base, there was a span of 13 bases. CDR3 in amino acids: CASSLVVLPLQETQYF. CDR3 DNA sequence: TGTGCCAGCAGCTTAGTCGTCCTACCTCTCCAAGAGACCCAGTACTTC.

This clonotype was seen many times. J is TRBJ2-2 and V is TRBV12-3 or TRBV12-4; 7 bases match TRBD2. V shed 4 bases and J 2 bases; nucleotides not matched to a gene: 4. The CDR3 runs 15 residues. CDR3 sequence: CASSSAAGNTGELFF. The CDR3 region has the DNA TGTGCCAGCAGTTCAGCAGCGGGAAACACCGGGGAGCTGTTTTTT.